The clone carrying this T cell receptor (beta chain) was observed many times. These data come from a study of T cells in Graves' hyperthyroidism and ophthalmopathy. Trimming stripped 5 bases from V and 0 bases from J, with 11 bases between. The CDR3 covers 14 residues. CDR1 and CDR2 from the germline V gene are SGHRS and YFSETQ. TCR beta CDR3 region amplification was performed from RNA transcripts. First-round RT-PCR of the TCR CDR3 relied on the HTBI primer set. TCRdb re-derived calls from the multiplex PCR reads in MiXCR, one entry per CDR3 protein. The sample holds roughly 290,000 distinct CDR3 sequences, about 18% seen once.

The gene calls are TRBV5-1 and TRBJ1-2; D not resolved. This receptor was identified in a woman aged 60-75 years with Graves' ophthalmopathy. Sequences were obtained from blood. The CDR3 protein is CASRAQSSNYGYTF. The CDR3 bases are TGCGCCAGCAGGGCCCAATCTTCTAACTATGGCTACACCTTC.